A few counts support the clone carrying this T cell receptor (beta chain). Deletions cut 4 bases from V and 2 bases from J, with 14 bases between. This CDR3 spans 15 amino acids. Germline V gene lookup returns CDR1 SEHNR and CDR2 FQNEAQ (reference sequence). The sample comes from a study of blood T cell repertoires in COVID-19. Study as a whole: Samples representing acute and convalescent COVID-19 were sourced from the United States, Italy and Spain. T cells, B-cell-depleted T cells, or PBMCs supplied cDNA or gDNA.

In the source study's methods: Nucleated cell counts were estimated from reference gene primer amplification. Using immunoSEQ multiplex PCR, the repertoire was profiled, and TCRdb retains in-frame clones only, with some absent. D and trimming come from the DNA, and the V and J calls and clone size come from that table. The table lists some 89,000 clones, around 82% of them singletons. The specimen sequenced was peripheral blood. This TCR was sampled from a woman aged 80 or older with acute or convalescent COVID-19. The chain joins TRBV7-9 to TRBJ1-2, with D possibly TRBD1 on 5 matching bases. The CDR3 spells CASSSGVRTNYGYTF. The CDR3 coding sequence is TGTGCCAGCAGCTCGGGGGTGCGGACCAACTATGGCTACACCTTC.